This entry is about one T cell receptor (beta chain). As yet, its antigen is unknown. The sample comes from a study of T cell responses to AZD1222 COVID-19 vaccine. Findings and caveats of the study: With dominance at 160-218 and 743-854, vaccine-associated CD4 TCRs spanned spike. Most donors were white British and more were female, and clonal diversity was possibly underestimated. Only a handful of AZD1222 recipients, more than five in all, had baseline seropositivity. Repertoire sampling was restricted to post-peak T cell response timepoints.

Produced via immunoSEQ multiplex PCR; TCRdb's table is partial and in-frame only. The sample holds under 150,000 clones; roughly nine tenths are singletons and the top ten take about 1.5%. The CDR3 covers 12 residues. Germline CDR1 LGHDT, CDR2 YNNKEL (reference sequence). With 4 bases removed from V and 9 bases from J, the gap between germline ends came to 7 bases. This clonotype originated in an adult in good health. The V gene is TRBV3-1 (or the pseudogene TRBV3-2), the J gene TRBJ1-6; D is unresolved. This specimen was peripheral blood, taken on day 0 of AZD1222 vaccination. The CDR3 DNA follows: TGTGCCAGCAGCCTGGCTCTTTCACCCCTCCACTTT. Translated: CASSLALSPLHF.